The clone carrying this T cell receptor (beta chain) was detected ten times or more. No antigen is known for it. CDR1 is MNHEY, CDR2 SVGEGT, per germline. The germline V and J ends were trimmed by 7 bases and 0 bases, with 16 bases remaining between them. The CDR3 consists of 16 residues. Amplification targeted TCR beta CDR3 regions from RNA transcripts. The TCR CDR3 was amplified in a first-round RT-PCR using the HTBI primer set. TCRdb reprocessed the multiplex PCR reads via MiXCR and lists one record per CDR3 protein. The repertoire holds hundreds of thousands of distinct CDR3 sequences, with under 15% as singletons. These data belong to a study of T cells in Graves' hyperthyroidism and ophthalmopathy. PBMCs were collected from a 10 ml volume of fresh peripheral blood. Broader study findings: Blood samples included most of the expanded thyroid clonotypes exceeding 0.001. Stable hyperthyroidism was separated from ophthalmopathy by a model based on 13 V-J features.

The chain combines TRBV6-2 or TRBV6-3 with TRBJ1-5, with a tentative D call TRBD1 (6 bases). What was sequenced was blood. The TCR originated in a man younger than 35 with Graves' ophthalmopathy. CDR3 amino acids: CASIQGTAYSNQPQHF. The DNA for the CDR3 is TGTGCCAGCATCCAGGGGACTGCGTATAGCAATCAGCCCCAGCATTTT.